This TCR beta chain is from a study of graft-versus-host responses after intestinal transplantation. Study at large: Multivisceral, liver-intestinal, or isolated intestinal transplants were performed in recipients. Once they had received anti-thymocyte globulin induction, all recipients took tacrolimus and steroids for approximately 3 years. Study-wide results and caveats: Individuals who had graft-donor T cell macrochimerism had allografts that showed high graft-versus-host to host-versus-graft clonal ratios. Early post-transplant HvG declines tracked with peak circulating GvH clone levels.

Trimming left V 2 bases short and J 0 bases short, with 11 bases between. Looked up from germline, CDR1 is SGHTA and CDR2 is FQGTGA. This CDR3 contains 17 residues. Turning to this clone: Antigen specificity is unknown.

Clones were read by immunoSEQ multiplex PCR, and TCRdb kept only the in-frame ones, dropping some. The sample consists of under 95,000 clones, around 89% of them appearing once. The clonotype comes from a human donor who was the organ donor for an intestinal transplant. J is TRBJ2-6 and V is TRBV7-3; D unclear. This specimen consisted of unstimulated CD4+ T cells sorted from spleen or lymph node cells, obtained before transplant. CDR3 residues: CASSLGSRISGANVLTF. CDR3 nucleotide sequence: TGTGCCAGCAGCTTAGGGTCTAGGATCTCTGGGGCCAACGTCCTGACTTTC. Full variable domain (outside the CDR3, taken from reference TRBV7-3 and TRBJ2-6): GAGVSQTPSNKVTEKGKYVELRCDPISGHTALYWYRQSLGQGPEFLIYFQGTGAADDSGLPNDRFFAVRPEGSVSTLKIQRTERGDSAVYLCASSLGSRISGANVLTFGAGSRLTVL.